These T cell receptor beta chains were read from a single sample in a study of T-cell reconstitution after alpha-beta-depleted transplantation in children. TCRdb independently ran MiXCR on the PCR reads; one entry per CDR3 protein. The sample yields hundreds of thousands of distinct CDR3 sequences, roughly a tenth seen once. Sequenced here: PBMCs from the stem cell graft donor, sampled from the stem cell graft. The source is a human donor who donated a stem cell graft to a child with acute myeloid leukemia. The CDR3 runs from the conserved cysteine through the conserved F or W. The order of the fields is clone size, D gene, J gene, V gene, CDR3 protein, CDR3 DNA. D genes are given only for firm matches. Some rows have no size entry. The others give once, few or many, or a class for an expanded clone.

>NA|NA|TRBJ2-7|TRBV6-1
CASSHAPGPYEQYF
TGTGCCAGCAGTCATGCGCCCGGCCCCTACGAGCAGTACTTC
>few|TRBD1|TRBJ1-3|TRBV30
CASEQGQGNTIYF
TGTGCCTCGGAGCAGGGACAGGGAAACACCATATATTTT
>once|TRBD2|TRBJ2-1|TRBV20-1
CSARSTSGRHQSSYNEQFF
TGCAGTGCTAGATCAACTAGCGGGAGGCACCAATCCTCCTACAATGAGCAGTTCTTC
>many|NA|TRBJ2-1|TRBV29-1
CSGQLGSSYNEQFF
TGCAGCGGCCAGCTCGGGAGCTCCTACAATGAGCAGTTCTTC
>NA|NA|TRBJ1-5|TRBV7-8
CASSLRGGNQPQHF
TGTGCCAGCAGCTTACGTGGAGGGAATCAGCCCCAGCATTTT
>many|TRBD1|TRBJ1-2|TRBV5-4
CASSSTDRQGDGYTF
TGTGCCAGCAGCTCCACTGACCGACAGGGTGATGGCTACACCTTC
>many|NA|TRBJ2-3|TRBV5-1
CASSPTGSYRSGDTQYF
TGCGCCAGCAGCCCCACGGGCTCTTACCGGTCGGGAGATACGCAGTATTTT
>NA|TRBD2|TRBJ2-2|TRBV12-3/TRBV12-4
CASRPTSGIYDGELFF
TGTGCCAGCAGGCCCACTAGCGGGATTTATGACGGGGAGCTGTTTTTT
>NA|NA|TRBJ2-3|TRBV5-1
CASALGGLSTDTQYF
TGCGCCAGCGCCCTCGGAGGGCTTAGCACAGATACGCAGTATTTT
>many|TRBD1|TRBJ1-4|TRBV6-1
CASSELGTGTGTSEKLFF
TGTGCCAGCAGTGAATTGGGGACGGGGACAGGGACGTCTGAAAAACTGTTTTTT
>NA|NA|TRBJ1-3|TRBV7-2
CASSSASAGNTIYF
TGTGCCAGCAGCTCAGCCTCTGCTGGAAACACCATATATTTT
>few|NA|TRBJ1-2|TRBV3-1
CASSPFRTDYGYTF
TGTGCCAGCAGCCCCTTCAGGACAGACTATGGCTACACCTTC
>many|NA|TRBJ2-6|TRBV12-3/TRBV12-4
CASTLSSSGANVLTF
TGTGCCAGCACCCTCAGCAGCTCTGGGGCCAACGTCCTGACTTTC
>few|TRBD2|TRBJ2-1|TRBV9
CASSGGTSGNEQFF
TGTGCCAGCAGCGGTGGGACTAGCGGGAATGAGCAGTTCTTC
>NA|TRBD1|TRBJ2-7|TRBV5-1
CASSYRTGNEQYF
TGCGCCAGCAGTTACCGGACAGGGAACGAGCAGTACTTC
>NA|TRBD1|TRBJ2-7|TRBV20-1
CSAVLTGGSGKSLYEQYF
TGCAGTGCGGTCCTGACAGGGGGCTCTGGGAAAAGTTTGTACGAGCAGTACTTC
>few|NA|TRBJ2-1|TRBV4-3
CASSQDGLGVNEQFF
TGCGCCAGCAGCCAAGATGGGTTAGGGGTCAATGAGCAGTTCTTC
>NA|NA|TRBJ2-7|TRBV4-3
CASSQDRGSSYEQYF
TGCGCCAGCAGCCAAGACCGGGGAAGCTCCTACGAGCAGTACTTC
>many|TRBD1|TRBJ2-1|TRBV27
CASSLAKGQRYNEQFF
TGTGCCAGCAGTTTAGCCAAGGGACAGAGATACAATGAGCAGTTCTTC
>many|NA|TRBJ1-1|TRBV12-3/TRBV12-4
CASSLLRGGTNTEAFF
TGTGCCAGCAGTTTACTACGCGGGGGCACGAACACTGAAGCTTTCTTT
>NA|TRBD1|TRBJ2-1|TRBV2
CASAGTVSYNEQFF
TGTGCCAGCGCAGGGACAGTCTCCTACAATGAGCAGTTCTTC
>NA|NA|TRBJ1-1|TRBV5-5
CASTRVDYEAFF
TGTGCCAGCACCCGGGTGGACTATGAAGCTTTCTTT
>NA|NA|TRBJ2-5|TRBV6-2/TRBV6-3
CASSYWETQYF
TGTGCCAGCAGTTATTGGGAGACCCAGTACTTC
>NA|TRBD2|TRBJ2-5|TRBV7-3
CASSPGTSGRVWETQYF
TGTGCCAGCAGCCCCGGGACTAGCGGGAGGGTTTGGGAGACCCAGTACTTC
>many|TRBD2|TRBJ2-7|TRBV20-1
CSAREFRLAGTLYEQYF
TGCAGTGCTAGAGAGTTTAGACTAGCGGGAACCTTGTACGAGCAGTACTTC
>few|NA|TRBJ2-7|TRBV7-2
CASVEGAGYEQYF
TGTGCCAGCGTAGAGGGGGCGGGGTACGAGCAGTACTTC
>NA|NA|TRBJ2-1|TRBV29-1
CSVASGDNEQFF
TGCAGCGTTGCGTCGGGAGACAATGAGCAGTTCTTC
>many|TRBD1|TRBJ2-2|TRBV29-1
CSVGEQGANTGELFF
TGCAGCGTTGGGGAACAGGGGGCGAACACCGGGGAGCTGTTTTTT
>NA|NA|TRBJ2-1|TRBV12-3/TRBV12-4
CASCLDSLGTSSYNEQFF
TGTGCCAGCTGTTTAGATAGTCTGGGTACTAGCTCCTACAATGAGCAGTTCTTC
>once|NA|TRBJ2-4|TRBV7-2
CASSLAGGAGVNIQYF
TGTGCCAGCAGCTTAGCGGGGGGCGCCGGCGTGAACATTCAGTACTTC
>NA|NA|TRBJ2-5|TRBV15
CATSRRWETQYF
TGTGCCACCAGCAGGCGTTGGGAGACCCAGTACTTC
>many|TRBD2|TRBJ2-3|TRBV3-1
CASSPRLAGDRSTDTQYF
TGTGCCAGCAGTCCTCGACTAGCGGGAGATCGGTCGACAGATACGCAGTATTTT
>NA|NA|TRBJ2-7|TRBV5-6
CASRDLKLSYEQYF
TGTGCCAGCAGGGACCTGAAGCTCTCCTACGAGCAGTACTTC
>NA|NA|TRBJ2-5|TRBV28
CASSETRDGETQYF
TGTGCCAGCAGTGAAACCAGGGACGGAGAGACCCAGTACTTC
>NA|TRBD2|TRBJ2-7|TRBV20-1
CSAPKGVAGTYEQYF
TGCAGTGCCCCTAAGGGGGTAGCGGGAACTTACGAGCAGTACTTC
>NA|TRBD1|TRBJ1-6|TRBV6-2/TRBV6-3
CATHRDRASPLHF
TGTGCCACCCACCGGGACAGGGCTTCACCCCTCCACTTT
>NA|TRBD2|TRBJ2-7|TRBV20-1
CSAGLAGVSTYEQYF
TGCAGTGCTGGGCTAGCGGGAGTCTCTACCTACGAGCAGTACTTC
>NA|TRBD2|TRBJ2-7|TRBV28
CASSPLGGGGNEQYF
TGTGCCAGCAGCCCGCTCGGTGGGGGGGGTAACGAGCAGTACTTC
>many|TRBD1|TRBJ2-7|TRBV30
CAWSGYRGYEQYF
TGTGCCTGGAGTGGCTACAGGGGCTACGAGCAGTACTTC
>many|TRBD2|TRBJ2-2|TRBV6-2/TRBV6-3
CASFSGRAPNTGELFF
TGTGCCAGCTTTAGCGGGAGGGCCCCGAACACCGGGGAGCTGTTTTTT
>few|TRBD2|TRBJ2-1|TRBV20-1
CSARGVRLAGISYNEQFF
TGCAGTGCTAGAGGGGTCAGACTAGCGGGGATCTCCTACAATGAGCAGTTCTTC
>many|NA|TRBJ1-1|TRBV12-3/TRBV12-4
CASSLTWGTEAFF
TGTGCCAGCAGTTTAACTTGGGGCACTGAAGCTTTCTTT
>few|NA|TRBJ2-5|TRBV7-2
CASSLTGEAGTQYF
TGTGCCAGCAGCTTAACGGGAGAAGCGGGGACCCAGTACTTC
>many|NA|TRBJ1-2|TRBV20-1
CSAKTERYGYTF
TGCAGTGCTAAGACAGAGCGCTATGGCTACACCTTC
>NA|NA|TRBJ1-5|TRBV5-1
CASSFGERSNQPQHF
TGCGCCAGCAGCTTCGGGGAAAGAAGCAATCAGCCCCAGCATTTT
>few|NA|TRBJ2-1|TRBV12-3/TRBV12-4
CASNNPRGGGGYNEQFF
TGTGCCAGCAATAATCCCAGGGGCGGAGGCGGGTACAATGAGCAGTTCTTC
>NA|NA|TRBJ1-5|TRBV6-8
CASSLPGQKRSNRPQHF
TGTGCCAGCAGTCTTCCAGGACAAAAGCGTAGCAATCGGCCCCAGCATTTT
>NA|NA|TRBJ1-2|TRBV4-3
CASSQEGTDYGYTF
TGCGCCAGCAGCCAAGAAGGGACGGACTATGGCTACACCTTC
>few|NA|TRBJ2-7|TRBV20-1
CSAGGSEGPQASYEQYF
TGCAGTGCTGGAGGGAGTGAGGGGCCCCAGGCGTCCTACGAGCAGTACTTC
>NA|TRBD1|TRBJ2-7|TRBV29-1
CSGWTGIDEQYF
TGCAGCGGCTGGACAGGGATTGACGAGCAGTACTTC
>many|NA|TRBJ2-7|TRBV5-1
CASSMSHLVDEQYF
TGCGCCAGCAGCATGTCCCACCTTGTCGATGAGCAGTACTTC
>NA|TRBD2|TRBJ2-3|TRBV7-6
CASSLVAGISDTQYF
TGTGCCAGCAGCTTAGTAGCGGGGATCTCAGATACGCAGTATTTT
>NA|TRBD1|TRBJ1-2|TRBV28
CASSSSTPPQGVYGYTF
TGTGCCAGCAGTTCATCAACCCCCCCTCAGGGGGTCTATGGCTACACCTTC
>NA|NA|TRBJ2-7|TRBV15
CATSRPSESSYEQYF
TGTGCCACCAGCAGACCTAGCGAGAGCTCCTACGAGCAGTACTTC
>many|TRBD1|TRBJ2-3|TRBV20-1
CSAHPGGAGDTQYF
TGCAGTGCTCACCCAGGGGGCGCGGGAGATACGCAGTATTTT